This TCR beta chain was recovered during a study of beta chain features in type 1 diabetes. Study conclusions and caveats: For cells with high TCR expression, cDNA sequencing could yield over-representation. Whether HLA type influences TCRB rearrangement remained unresolved here.

In all sorted populations, purity surpassed 98%. The authors reverse transcribed all of the isolated RNA, so sequencing captured expressed TCRB transcripts. Naive, central memory and regulatory T cell samples averaged about 3.57 million immunoSEQ reads each. Assay: immunoSEQ multiplex PCR; the TCRdb copy retains only in-frame clones and omits some. This sample yields about 160,000 clones, of which 7.5% to 10% are seen a single time; 2% to 3% belongs to the top ten. As to this clone: Its matching antigen is unknown. Other nucleotide sequences in the sample specify the same CDR3.

J was trimmed by 4 bases and V by 3 bases; bases with no gene match: 6. This CDR3 contains 15 residues. Germline CDR1 reads SGHDN; CDR2 reads FVKESK. The source is a woman aged 18-29 years in good health. The chain has TRBV14 and TRBJ2-7; 10 bases agree with TRBD2. The sample consisted of central memory CD4+ T cells from blood. CDR3 nucleotides: TGTGCCAGCAGCCAGTCTAGCGGGAGAACTTACGAGCAGTACTTC. Protein product: CASSQSSGRTYEQYF.